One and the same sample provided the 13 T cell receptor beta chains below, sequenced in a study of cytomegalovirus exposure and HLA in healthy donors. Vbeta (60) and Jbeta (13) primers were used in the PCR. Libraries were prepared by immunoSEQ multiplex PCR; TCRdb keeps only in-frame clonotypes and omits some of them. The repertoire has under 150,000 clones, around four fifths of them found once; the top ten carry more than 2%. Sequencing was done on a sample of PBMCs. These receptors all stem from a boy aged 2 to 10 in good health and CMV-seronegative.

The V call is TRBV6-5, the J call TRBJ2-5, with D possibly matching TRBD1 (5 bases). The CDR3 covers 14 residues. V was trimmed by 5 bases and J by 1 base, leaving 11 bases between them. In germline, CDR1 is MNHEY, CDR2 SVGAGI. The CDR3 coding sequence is TGTGCCAGCAGTCCAGGGTTAGGCCAAGAGACCCAGTACTTC. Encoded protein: CASSPGLGQETQYF.

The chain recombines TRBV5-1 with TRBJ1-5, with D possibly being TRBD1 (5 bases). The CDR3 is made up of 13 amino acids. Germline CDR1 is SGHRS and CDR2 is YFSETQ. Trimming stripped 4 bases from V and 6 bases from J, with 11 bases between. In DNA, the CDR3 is TGCGCCAGCAGCCCCTTAGGGGCTCAGCCCCAGCATTTT. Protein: CASSPLGAQPQHF.

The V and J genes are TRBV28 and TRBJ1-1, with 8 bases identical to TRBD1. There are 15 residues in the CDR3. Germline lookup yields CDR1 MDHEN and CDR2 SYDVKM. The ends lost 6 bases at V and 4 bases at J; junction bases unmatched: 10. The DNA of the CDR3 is TGTGCCAGCAGCCCCAGGGGGCTTGTGGGCACTGAAGCTTTCTTT. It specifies CASSPRGLVGTEAFF.

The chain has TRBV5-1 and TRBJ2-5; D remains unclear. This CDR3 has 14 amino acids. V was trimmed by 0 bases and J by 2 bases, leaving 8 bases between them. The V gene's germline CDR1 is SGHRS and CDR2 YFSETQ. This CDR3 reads CASSLGPPQETQYF. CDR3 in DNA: TGCGCCAGCAGCTTGGGGCCGCCACAAGAGACCCAGTACTTC. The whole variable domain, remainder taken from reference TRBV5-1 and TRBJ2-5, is KAGVTQTPRYLIKTRGQQVTLSCSPISGHRSVSWYQQTPGQGLQFLFEYFSETQRNKGNFPGRFSGRQFSNSRSEMNVSTLELGDSALYLCASSLGPPQETQYFGPGTRLLVL.

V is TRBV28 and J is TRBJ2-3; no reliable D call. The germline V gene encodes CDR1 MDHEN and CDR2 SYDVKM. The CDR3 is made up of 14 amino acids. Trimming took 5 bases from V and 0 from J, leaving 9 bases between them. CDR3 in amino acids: CASSISRSTDTQYF. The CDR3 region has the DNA TGTGCCAGCAGTATCTCCAGAAGCACAGATACGCAGTATTTT.

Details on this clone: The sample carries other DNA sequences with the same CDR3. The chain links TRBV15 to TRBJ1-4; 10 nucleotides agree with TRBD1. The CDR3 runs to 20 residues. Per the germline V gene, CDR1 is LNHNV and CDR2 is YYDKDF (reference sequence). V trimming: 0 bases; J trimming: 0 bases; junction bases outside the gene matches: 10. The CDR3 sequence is CATSRDPAGQGPATNEKLFF. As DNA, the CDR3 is TGTGCCACCAGCAGAGATCCAGCGGGACAGGGGCCCGCAACTAATGAAAAACTGTTTTTT.

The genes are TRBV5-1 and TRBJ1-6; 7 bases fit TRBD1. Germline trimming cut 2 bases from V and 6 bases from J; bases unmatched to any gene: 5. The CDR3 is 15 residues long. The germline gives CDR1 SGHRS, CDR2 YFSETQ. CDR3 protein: CASSLEGAINSPLHF. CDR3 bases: TGCGCCAGCAGCTTAGAGGGGGCTATTAATTCACCCCTCCACTTT.

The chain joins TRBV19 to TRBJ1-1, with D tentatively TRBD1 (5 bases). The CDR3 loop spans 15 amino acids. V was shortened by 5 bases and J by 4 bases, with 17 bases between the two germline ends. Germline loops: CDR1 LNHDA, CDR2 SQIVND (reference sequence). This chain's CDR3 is CASSQHRPMGTEAFF. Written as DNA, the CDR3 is TGTGCCAGTAGTCAACACAGGCCAATGGGCACTGAAGCTTTCTTT.

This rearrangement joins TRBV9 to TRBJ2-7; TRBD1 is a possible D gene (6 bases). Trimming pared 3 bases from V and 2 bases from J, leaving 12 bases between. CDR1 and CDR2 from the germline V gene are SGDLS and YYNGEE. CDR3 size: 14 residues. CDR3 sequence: CASSATGTTYEQYF. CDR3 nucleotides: TGTGCCAGCAGCGCGACCGGGACAACCTACGAGCAGTACTTC. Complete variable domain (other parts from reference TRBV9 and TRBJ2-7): DSGVTQTPKHLITATGQRVTLRCSPRSGDLSVYWYQQSLDQGLQFLIQYYNGEERAKGNILERFSAQQFPDLHSELNLSSLELGDSALYFCASSATGTTYEQYFGPGTRLTVT.

CDR3 in DNA: TGTGCCAGCAGGACTACAGTGAGCTACGAGCAGTACTTC. It yields the protein CASRTTVSYEQYF. This chain links TRBV6-5 with TRBJ2-7, with D maybe TRBD2 (5 bases). The V gene's germline CDR1 is MNHEY and CDR2 SVGAGI. V lost 6 bases and J 3 bases, leaving 12 bases between the germline ends. The CDR3 extends over 13 amino acids.

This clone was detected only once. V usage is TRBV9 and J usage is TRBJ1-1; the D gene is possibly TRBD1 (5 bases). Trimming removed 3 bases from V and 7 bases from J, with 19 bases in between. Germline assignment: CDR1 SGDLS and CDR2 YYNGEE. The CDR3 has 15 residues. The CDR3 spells CASSAGQERGGEAFF. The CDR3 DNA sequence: TGTGCCAGCAGCGCCGGCCAGGAGAGGGGAGGTGAAGCTTTCTTT.

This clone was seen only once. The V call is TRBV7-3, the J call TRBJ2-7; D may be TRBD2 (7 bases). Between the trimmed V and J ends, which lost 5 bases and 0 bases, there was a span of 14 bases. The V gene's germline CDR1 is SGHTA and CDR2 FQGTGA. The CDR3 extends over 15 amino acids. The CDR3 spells CASSPQGGGSYEQYF. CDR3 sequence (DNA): TGTGCCAGCAGCCCACAAGGGGGGGGCTCCTACGAGCAGTACTTC.

This CDR3 reads CASSREGDTQYF. The CDR3 nucleotides are TGCGCCAGCAGCCGGGAGGGCGATACGCAGTATTTT. This chain links TRBV5-1 with TRBJ2-3, with 8 bases fitting TRBD2. Germline V CDR1 and CDR2: SGHRS, YFSETQ. V lost 4 bases, J lost 6 bases, and 1 base stayed unmatched. This CDR3 is 12 amino acids long. The full variable domain, in which reference TRBV5-1 and TRBJ2-3 provide the parts outside the CDR3, is KAGVTQTPRYLIKTRGQQVTLSCSPISGHRSVSWYQQTPGQGLQFLFEYFSETQRNKGNFPGRFSGRQFSNSRSEMNVSTLELGDSALYLCASSREGDTQYFGPGTRLTVL.